The present TCR beta chain was sequenced within a study of T cells in Graves' hyperthyroidism and ophthalmopathy. In patients aged 18 to 65, hyperthyroidism was newly diagnosed, with duration under 2 months. Those patients with uncontrolled infection, other autoimmune disease, pregnancy or lactation were excluded. Blood dates from first hyperthyroidism diagnosis, before any ophthalmopathy symptoms. The authors obtained PBMCs from about 9.5 ml of fresh peripheral blood. The CDR3 spans 14 residues. With 6 bases removed from V and 5 bases from J, the gap between germline ends came to 13 bases. Germline CDR1 MNHEY, CDR2 SVGEGT. Using RNA transcripts as the source, TCR beta CDR3 regions were amplified. RT-PCR in the first round (using the HTBI primer set) targeted the TCR CDR3. Each CDR3 protein gets one entry after TCRdb re-called the multiplex PCR reads with MiXCR. Here the sample spans 300,000 to 450,000 distinct CDR3 sequences, more than 15% being singletons.

The TCR originated in a woman under 30 with Graves' hyperthyroidism that later progressed to Graves' ophthalmopathy. What was sequenced was blood. The chain employs TRBV6-2 or TRBV6-3 and TRBJ2-2; tentative D call: TRBD1 (6 bases). This CDR3 is CASRPGHLTGELFF. The CDR3 DNA reads TGTGCCAGCAGACCGGGACACCTTACCGGGGAGCTGTTTTTT.